Below, one T cell receptor (beta chain) is given with its context. Its recognized antigen is unknown. The sample holds no much larger clone one base away, and base qualities are not on file. For sequencing of the TCRbeta CDR3 region, genomic DNA was extracted from the sorted cells. TCRbeta CDR3 regions were sequenced using the immunoSEQ Assay. Held by TCRdb, this immuneACCESS table contains in-frame sequences only and omits some clones. Under half of the omission traces to an unresolved V gene where checked; the cause of the rest is unknown. Across this sample there are 81,000 or so clones, with 70% to 90% seen only once. The ten largest account for approximately 0.47% of the sample. The trial excluded patients who had a history of autoimmune disease or were on systemic immunosuppression. Peripheral blood for TCR sequencing was collected from all dose cohorts at baseline, on cycle 4 day 1, and on cycle 7 day 1. The samples were taken from a phase I, first-in-human, multicenter, open-label dose-escalation trial of ivuxolimab. The trial enrolled adults with locally advanced or metastatic head and neck squamous cell, hepatocellular, melanoma or renal cell carcinoma. Before TCR sequencing, CD4+ and CD8+ T cells were separately sorted from peripheral blood.

The data are from a study of OX40 agonist ivuxolimab in advanced cancers. General notes on the study: The costimulatory receptor OX40 (CD134) was targeted by ivuxolimab, a fully human IgG2 agonistic monoclonal antibody. Among the approximately 50 dose-escalation patients, some 20 had hepatocellular carcinoma, around 15 melanoma, 9 renal cell carcinoma and 9 head and neck cancer. The paper reports the monotherapy dose-escalation portion (N of about 50 patients) of the phase I ivuxolimab trial. A male proportion of under 85% and a mean age of approximately 61 years, ranging from roughly 20 to 80, were recorded for the dose-escalation cohort. Partial responses were achieved by three dose-escalation patients, of whom one had hepatocellular carcinoma and two had cutaneous melanoma. Patients were allowed to have had prior anti-PD-1, anti-PD-L1 or anti-CTLA-4 therapy, and 30% to 40% of the dose-escalation patients had previously received checkpoint inhibitors. The purpose of peripheral TCRbeta sequencing was to test whether ivuxolimab changed TCR sequence diversity and led to clonal T-cell expansion. Intravenous ivuxolimab was administered to patients every 2 weeks at six dose levels: 0.01, 0.1, 0.3, 1.5, 3 and 10 mg/kg. Broad study findings and their caveats: Low levels of normalized T-cell clonal expansion were also seen in some patients who did not respond. The antigen specificity of the peripheral T cells that underwent clonal expansion was not determined. Clonal expansion of both CD4+ and CD8+ blood T cells was observed from baseline to week 6 at doses 0.1 to 3.0 mg/kg. In the 0.1-3.0 mg/kg groups, partial responders had among the lowest normalized peripheral clonal expansion, particularly in CD8+ T cells. After ivuxolimab, CD8+ T cells had more expanded clones than CD4+ T cells on average.

CDR1 and CDR2 are read off the germline V gene as MDHEN and SYDVKM. Trimming costs V 7 bases and J 2 bases, and their ends lie 12 bases apart. The CDR3 has 14 amino acids, counting the end cysteine and phenylalanine. Only the CDR3 part of the read is kept: 42 bases, read in frame from the first base. The chain joins TRBV28 to TRBJ1-5; TRBD1 could be the D gene, as 5 bases match. The source was CD4+ or CD8+ T cells sorted from blood, collected in a trial of the OX40 agonist ivuxolimab. The origin of this receptor is an adult with an advanced solid tumor such as melanoma, head and neck, liver or kidney cancer. CDR3 loop: CASIEGSGNQPQHF. The DNA sequence reads TGTGCCAGCATTGAGGGGTCTGGCAATCAGCCCCAGCATTTT.